Reported below is one T cell receptor beta chain. Its antigen is unknown. The V end was cut by 4 bases, the J end by 5 bases, with 12 bases between. This CDR3 comprises 13 residues. Germline CDR1 reads SGHNT; CDR2 reads YYREEE (reference sequence). Profiling relied on immunoSEQ multiplex PCR, and the TCRdb table lists in-frame clones only, not all of them. Altogether about 240,000 clones are present, more than 75% being singletons, with the ten largest covering less than 3%. The data are from a study of cytomegalovirus exposure and HLA in healthy donors. The study's findings and limits: The study recorded 150 to 200 TCR beta chains that were cytomegalovirus-associated. In the 120 or so validation repertoires, more than 85% of cluster scores exceeded 0, per a later analysis.

The chain links TRBV5-4 to TRBJ1-1; D possibly corresponds to TRBD1 (5 bases). Specimen: PBMCs. The clonotype comes from a man aged 18-30 years in good health and CMV-seronegative. The CDR3 sequence: CASSRGGETEAFF. The CDR3, as DNA: TGTGCCAGCAGCCGGGGAGGGGAGACTGAAGCTTTCTTT.